The present entry profiles one TCR beta chain with its context. As yet, its antigen is unknown. The CDR3 has 14 amino acids. V shed 0 bases and J shed 4 bases, with 9 bases lying between them. Per germline, CDR1 MGHRA and CDR2 YSYEKL. This entry belongs to a study of T-cell memory formation after mild COVID-19. Overall study context: TCR clusters largely stayed donor specific.

Regarding the study as a whole: Second-wave clones reaching peak frequency on day 37 lacked confirmed SARS-CoV-2 specificity.

A 5'RACE reaction primed in the constant segment made cDNA libraries of TCR alpha and TCR beta, and these carried sample barcodes and UMIs. MiXCR was run by TCRdb on the 5' RACE reads, yielding one entry per CDR3 protein. The sample shows 250,000 to 400,000 distinct CDR3 sequences, roughly 13% of them seen only once. This chain uses TRBV4-1 with TRBJ2-5; no clear D gene. Source material: PBMCs or a T cell subset sorted from them (not recorded which). The receptor comes from a man between 18 and 35 years old who had mild COVID-19 (a few samples of this study predate the infection). Cell type and time point are not known. CDR3 loop: CASSQDTLLETQYF. The CDR3 nucleotides are TGCGCCAGCAGCCAAGATACACTCTTAGAGACCCAGTACTTC.